Detailed here is one T cell receptor beta chain. The target antigen is unknown. The data stem from a study of blood T cells in healthy people across ages. Across the whole study: About one barcoded beta molecule per two T cells was the capture yield of template switching. Study-level points and caveats: TCR beta diversity correlated strongly with naive T cell percentage.

The study isolated at least 6 million PBMCs from each sample. The second PCR ran about 6 to 12 cycles with a sample-barcoded 5' primer and J-beta primers. Every cDNA molecule bore a tag from a template-switch adaptor containing 12 random nucleotides. TCRdb fed the 5' RACE reads into MiXCR, producing one record per CDR3 protein. The sample consists of approximately 1,100,000 distinct CDR3 sequences, under 45% of them appearing once. The source material was blood. The clonotype originates from a woman aged 60 to 75 in good health.

The CDR3 sequence is CATSFPGLAGATQYF. The CDR3 DNA reads TGTGCCACCAGCTTTCCAGGACTAGCGGGAGCTACGCAGTATTTT. V usage is TRBV15 and J usage is TRBJ2-3, with 13 bases aligning to TRBD2. The germline V gene has CDR1 LNHNV and CDR2 YYDKDF (reference sequence). This CDR3 comprises 15 residues. J gave up 8 bases and V 5 bases, and 7 bases lay outside the gene matches.